This paragraph reports one T cell receptor beta chain. Its antigen is still unknown. The sample originates from a study of PD-L1 blockade in urothelial cancer. Study at large: Blood analysis was done at 3 weeks (second dose) and 6 weeks after treatment began.

From germline, CDR1 is KGHSH and CDR2 LQKENI. The junction had 7 bases not matched to a gene; V was cut back by 3 bases and J by 3 bases. CDR3 size: 16 residues. The method was immunoSEQ multiplex PCR; TCRdb's version includes in-frame clones alone and lacks a portion of them. The table shows tens of thousands of clones, with approximately 86% occurring only once. Time point of the sample: pretreatment peripheral blood. Locally advanced or metastatic urothelial carcinoma was present in patients. Study-wide points: Larger 3-week expansion of tumor-associated blood clones was seen in durable-benefit patients. Below-median pretreatment blood TCR clonality predicted better survival.

The chain carries TRBV18 and TRBJ2-1, with TRBD2 matching over 8 bases. This TCR was recovered from a man in his 60s with urothelial cancer. Source: PBMCs, taken around atezolizumab (anti-PD-L1) treatment. CDR3 bases: TGTGCCAGCTCACCCACGGGGCGGGGGGACTACAATGAGCAGTTCTTC. Translating it yields CASSPTGRGDYNEQFF.